Listed below are T cell receptor beta chains from one sample, sequenced in a study of blood T cell repertoires in COVID-19. Some clones are missing from TCRdb's copy, which holds only in-frame ones; the method was immunoSEQ multiplex PCR. The top ten clones hold approximately 8.7% of a sample with around 120,000 clones, about 85% of them seen once. The specimen sequenced was peripheral blood. The source of these receptors is a man between 40 and 49 years old with active or convalescent COVID-19. CDR3s include the opening cysteine and the closing phenylalanine or tryptophan. The D gene is left open where the match is weak. Only some rows state a clone size, as once, few, many or a class for expanded clones.

D gene	J gene	clone size	V gene	CDR3 DNA	CDR3 protein
NA	TRBJ2-2	once	TRBV9	TGTGCCAGCAGCGTAGAATTTGCGGGGTCCGGGGAGCTGTTTTTT	CASSVEFAGSGELFF
NA	TRBJ1-1	NA	TRBV7-2	TGTGCCAGCAGCGAAACCGGGACACCGAACACTGAAGCTTTCTTT	CASSETGTPNTEAFF
TRBD1	TRBJ2-1	NA	TRBV29-1	TGCAGCGGGGTAGACAGGGGCCCCTGGAATGAGCAGTTCTTC	CSGVDRGPWNEQFF
NA	TRBJ1-2	NA	TRBV11-3	TGTGCCAGCAGCCCCAGGGTAGAATATGGCTACACCTTC	CASSPRVEYGYTF
NA	TRBJ2-5	few	TRBV10-1	TGCGCCAGCAGTGTTGGACTTTACCAAGAGACCCAGTACTTC	CASSVGLYQETQYF
TRBD2	TRBJ2-1	NA	TRBV7-9	TGTGCCAGCAGCGAGGACGGGAGGGCGTTCTACAATGAGCAGTTCTTC	CASSEDGRAFYNEQFF
TRBD1	TRBJ2-5	NA	TRBV5-1	TGCGCCAGCAGCGGACAGGGACAAGAGACCCAGTACTTC	CASSGQGQETQYF
TRBD1	TRBJ1-5	NA	TRBV10-3	TGTGCCATCAGACCCGGGACAGGGGTAGGAAGCAATCAGCCCCAGCATTTT	CAIRPGTGVGSNQPQHF
TRBD1	TRBJ2-7	once	TRBV5-3	TGTGCCAGAAGCTCCGGGACAGGGAGACACGAGCAGTACTTC	CARSSGTGRHEQYF
TRBD1	TRBJ2-2	NA	TRBV7-9	TGTGCCAGCAGACCCAGGGGGAGGAACACCGGGGAGCTGTTTTTT	CASRPRGRNTGELFF
NA	TRBJ2-2	few	TRBV7-2	TGTGCCAGCAGTCAAGGGGGACAAGGTGGGACCGGGGAGCTGTTTTTT	CASSQGGQGGTGELFF
NA	TRBJ1-4	NA	TRBV14	TGTGCCAGCAGCCAAGATTCGAGGCCACGGGAAAAACTGTTTTTT	CASSQDSRPREKLFF
NA	TRBJ2-3	NA	TRBV2	TGTGCCAGCAGTCGGGAAGCCCGCACAGATACGCAGTATTTT	CASSREARTDTQYF
TRBD2	TRBJ2-1	NA	TRBV7-2	TGTGCCAGCAGAAATAGCGGGCCCAGATCGGCTGAGCAGTTCTTC	CASRNSGPRSAEQFF
TRBD1	TRBJ2-7	NA	TRBV3-1/TRBV3-2	TGTGCCAGCAGCCAAACGATAGACAGGGGGCCCTACGAGCAGTACTTC	CASSQTIDRGPYEQYF
NA	TRBJ1-4	NA	TRBV19	TGTGCCAGTAGTGATCAGGGCGCTGAAAAACTGTTTTTT	CASSDQGAEKLFF
NA	TRBJ2-6	NA	TRBV6-5	TGTGCCAGCAGTTTACAGCTCTCTGGGGCCAACGTCCTGACTTTC	CASSLQLSGANVLTF
TRBD1	TRBJ1-6	once	TRBV5-4	TGTGCCAGCAGCTTCCAGGGGGCTAATTCACCCCTCCACTTT	CASSFQGANSPLHF
NA	TRBJ2-1	once	TRBV11-2	TGTGCCAGCAATTTTCGGGCGGGGGAGCAGTTCTTC	CASNFRAGEQFF
TRBD1	TRBJ2-5	many	TRBV27	TGTGCCAGCAGCATCGGACCGGGACAGGGGGGGGAGACCCAGTACTTC	CASSIGPGQGGETQYF
TRBD1	TRBJ1-1	NA	TRBV7-9	TGTGCCAGCAGCCCCCATGGACAGGAGAACACTGAAGCTTTCTTT	CASSPHGQENTEAFF
TRBD1	TRBJ1-2	NA	TRBV5-6	TGTGCCAGCATTATGTGGGGGACAGGGGTCTATGGCTACACCTTC	CASIMWGTGVYGYTF
TRBD2	TRBJ2-5	NA	TRBV2	TGTGCCAGCACTGGGGCGTCAGCGGGGCAAGAGACCCAGTACTTC	CASTGASAGQETQYF
NA	TRBJ2-2	NA	TRBV7-6	TGTGCCAGCAGGCGCGCTGGGGGCCGGAACACCGGGGAGCTGTTTTTT	CASRRAGGRNTGELFF
TRBD1	TRBJ1-5	NA	TRBV28	TGTGCCAGCAGTTCAGGGGGCGTCTATAGCAATCAGCCCCAGCATTTT	CASSSGGVYSNQPQHF
NA	TRBJ2-2	few	TRBV19	TGTGCCAGTAAAGCCATCGGGGGTAACACCGGGGAGCTGTTTTTT	CASKAIGGNTGELFF
TRBD1	TRBJ1-5	NA	TRBV2	TGTGCCAGCAGACCCGGACAGGGGGCATCTCAGCCCCAGCATTTT	CASRPGQGASQPQHF
TRBD1	TRBJ1-2	NA	TRBV6-5	TGTGCCAGCAGAAAACAGGGGTTCAATGGCTACACCTTC	CASRKQGFNGYTF
NA	TRBJ2-7	once	TRBV6-5	TGTGCCAGCGTTGCTGCGCCAGGGAAGGACGAGCAGTACTTC	CASVAAPGKDEQYF
NA	TRBJ2-4	few	TRBV7-5	TGTGTCAGAAGCTTAAGACAGCCTGCCAAAAACATTCAGTACTTC	CVRSLRQPAKNIQYF
NA	TRBJ1-6	few	TRBV3-1/TRBV3-2	TGTGCCAGCAGCCCCAAGCGGGATTCACCCCTCCACTTT	CASSPKRDSPLHF
NA	TRBJ1-5	NA	TRBV2	TGTGCCAGCAGTGATATGACAGTCAATCAGCCCCAGCATTTT	CASSDMTVNQPQHF
TRBD1	TRBJ1-6	NA	TRBV14	TGTGCCAGCAGCTCCGGGACAGGGGGTTCACCCCTCCACTTT	CASSSGTGGSPLHF
TRBD2	TRBJ2-2	NA	TRBV5-4	TGTGCCAGCAGCTTAACTAGCGGGGGGGCGTTGAACACCGGGGAGCTGTTTTTT	CASSLTSGGALNTGELFF
NA	TRBJ1-4	NA	TRBV18	TGTGCCAGCTCGCGGGAGGTTGCAACTAATGAAAAACTGTTTTTT	CASSREVATNEKLFF